This record looks at one T cell receptor (beta chain) sequence and its context. Using immunoSEQ multiplex PCR, the repertoire was profiled, and TCRdb retains in-frame clones only, with some absent. The sample holds 250,000 or so clones, over 70% seen once. The sample belongs to a study of blood T cell repertoires in COVID-19. Across the whole study: From the United States, Italy and Spain came samples of acute and convalescent COVID-19.

The germline V gene encodes CDR1 LGHDT and CDR2 YNNKEL (reference sequence). The V and J ends lost 3 bases and 7 bases respectively, with 10 bases between them. This CDR3 contains 13 residues. The V gene is TRBV3-1 (or the pseudogene TRBV3-2), the J gene TRBJ1-5; D is possibly TRBD1 (6 bases). Sequenced material: peripheral blood. The clonotype originates from an elderly woman with acute or convalescent COVID-19. The DNA of the CDR3 is TGTGCCAGCAGCCACAGGGGCCACCAGCCCCAGCATTTT. As protein: CASSHRGHQPQHF.